Reported below is one T cell receptor beta chain. The target antigen is unknown. The protocol was immunoSEQ multiplex PCR, while the TCRdb copy is restricted to in-frame clones and leaves out a portion. In the table there are hundreds of thousands of clones, roughly 67% of which are singletons. This sample stems from a study of cytotoxic CD8 clonotypes in ibrutinib-treated CLL. Regarding the study as a whole: Sampling times, which were not matched between the groups, differed between sustained-remission patients and progressing patients.

The CDR3 totals 14 residues. Trimming shortened V by 3 bases and J by 3 bases, and 13 bases separated the two germline ends. Germline assignment: CDR1 SGDLS and CDR2 YYNGEE. The sequences come from PBMCs, collected after 36 months of ibrutinib treatment. J is TRBJ2-7 and V is TRBV9; tentative D call: TRBD1 (6 bases). The sequence derives from a human donor with chronic lymphocytic leukemia. CDR3 coding DNA: TGTGCCAGCAGCGAGACAGGAGGTGGCTACGAGCAGTACTTC. This sequence encodes CASSETGGGYEQYF.